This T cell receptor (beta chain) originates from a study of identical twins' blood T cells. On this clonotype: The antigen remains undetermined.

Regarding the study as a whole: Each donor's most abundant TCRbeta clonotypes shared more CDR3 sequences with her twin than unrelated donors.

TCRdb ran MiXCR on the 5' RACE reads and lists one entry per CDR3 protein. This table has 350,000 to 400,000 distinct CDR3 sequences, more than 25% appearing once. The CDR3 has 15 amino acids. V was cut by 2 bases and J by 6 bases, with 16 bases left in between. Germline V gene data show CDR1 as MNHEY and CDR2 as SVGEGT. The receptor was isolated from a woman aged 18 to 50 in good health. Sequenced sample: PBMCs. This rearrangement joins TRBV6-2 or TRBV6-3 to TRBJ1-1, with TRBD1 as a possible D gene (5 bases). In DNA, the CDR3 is TGTGCCAGCAGTTACGGGATTATCTCAGGGCCTGAAGCTTTCTTT. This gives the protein CASSYGIISGPEAFF.